This T cell receptor beta chain was sequenced in a study of cytomegalovirus exposure and HLA in healthy donors. As for the study in general: Ancestry clustering placed around four fifths of over 300 genotyped donors in the Caucasian-associated cluster. Notes on the study in general: Researchers catalogued approximately 170 TCR beta chains as cytomegalovirus-associated. High specificity and sensitivity for cytomegalovirus status were reported for the classifier. A few V segments could not be told apart, such as TRBV6-2 and TRBV6-3, and were left out.

In the PCR, 60 Vbeta and 13 Jbeta primers were used. The protocol was immunoSEQ multiplex PCR, while the TCRdb copy is restricted to in-frame clones and leaves out a portion. The table shows 160,000 or so clones, with around nine tenths occurring only once. A note on this clone: What it recognizes is unknown.

Trimming pared 2 bases from V and 4 bases from J, leaving 14 bases between. The germline gives CDR1 SGHVS, CDR2 FQNEAQ. The length of the CDR3 is 16 residues. This rearrangement joins TRBV7-8 to TRBJ2-2, with D maybe TRBD1 (6 bases). This sequence originates from a woman aged 30 to 39 in good health and CMV-seronegative. What was sequenced was PBMCs. CDR3 in amino acids: CASSLSRTEATGELFF. Here the CDR3 DNA reads TGTGCCAGCAGCTTATCCCGGACAGAAGCCACCGGGGAGCTGTTTTTT.